Sequencing of this T cell receptor (beta chain) was carried out in a study of T cells in women clearing cervical HPV infection. Overall study context: Controls gave blood once infection was undetectable; cases at lesion identification. Case blood was drawn a median 149 days after lesion detection.

General study results and limits: CIN3+ cases had significantly higher TCR repertoire richness than controls, but evenness did not differ.

Dot-blot hybridization genotyped cervical HPV amplified with MY09/MY11 PCR. Note on this clone: Its specificity is unknown. The CDR3 goes on 3 residues after the read ends, and that part is filled in from the germline J gene.

The table came from immunoSEQ multiplex PCR; TCRdb's copy has only in-frame clones and leaves some out. The sample has approximately 31,000 clones; the top ten hold 4.2%. Germline values: CDR1 SQVTM, CDR2 ANQGSEA. V was clipped by 7 bases and J by 3 bases; unmatched bases: 7. The CDR3 has 13 amino acids. The chain couples TRBV29-1 to TRBJ1-2, with 8 bases fitting TRBD1. The sequencing input was blood buffy coat. The receptor was derived from a woman between 18 and 70 years old with a cervical HPV16 infection that either progressed to CIN3+ or cleared (not recorded which). The DNA read from the CDR3 is TGCAGCGGAGGACAGGGCGGGGACTATGGC. It yields the protein CSGGQGGDYG. The CDR3 in its entirety is CSGGQGGDYGYTF.